This TCR beta chain was identified during a study of T-cell memory formation after mild COVID-19. TCRdb recomputed calls from the 5' RACE reads with MiXCR, one row per CDR3 protein. The sample shows some 130,000 distinct CDR3 sequences, approximately 15% of them seen only once. The V and J ends lost 0 bases and 3 bases, in that order; junction bases with no gene match: 3. This CDR3 is built from 16 residues. CDR1 SQVTM and CDR2 ANQGSEA come from the germline V gene. This clonotype was counted only a few times. The V gene is TRBV29-1, the J gene TRBJ2-3, with 13 bases lining up with TRBD2. The receptor's source is an adult woman who had mild COVID-19 (a few samples of this study predate the infection). Cell type and time point are not known. Material for sequencing was PBMCs or a T cell subset sorted from them (not recorded which). The CDR3, as DNA: TGCAGCGTTGAAGATCAACTAGCGGGGGGGACAGATACGCAGTATTTT. It yields the protein CSVEDQLAGGTDTQYF.